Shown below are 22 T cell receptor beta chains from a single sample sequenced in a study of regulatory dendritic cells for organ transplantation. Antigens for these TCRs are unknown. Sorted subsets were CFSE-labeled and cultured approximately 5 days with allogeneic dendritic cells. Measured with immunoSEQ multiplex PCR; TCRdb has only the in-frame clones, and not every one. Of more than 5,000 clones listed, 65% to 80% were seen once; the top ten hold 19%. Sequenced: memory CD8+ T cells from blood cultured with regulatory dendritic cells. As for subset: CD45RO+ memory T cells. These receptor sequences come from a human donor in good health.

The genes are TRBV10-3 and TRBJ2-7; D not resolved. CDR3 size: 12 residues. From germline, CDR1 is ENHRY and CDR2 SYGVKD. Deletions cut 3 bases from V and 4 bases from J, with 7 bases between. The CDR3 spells CAISEESYEQYF. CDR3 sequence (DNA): TGTGCCATCAGTGAAGAGTCTTACGAGCAGTACTTC.

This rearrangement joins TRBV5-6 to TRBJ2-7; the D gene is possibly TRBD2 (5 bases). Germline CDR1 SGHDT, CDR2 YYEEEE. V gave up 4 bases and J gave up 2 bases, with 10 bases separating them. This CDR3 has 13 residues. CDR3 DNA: TGTGCCAGCAGCGCGGGTGAGGCCTACGAGCAGTACTTC. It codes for CASSAGEAYEQYF.

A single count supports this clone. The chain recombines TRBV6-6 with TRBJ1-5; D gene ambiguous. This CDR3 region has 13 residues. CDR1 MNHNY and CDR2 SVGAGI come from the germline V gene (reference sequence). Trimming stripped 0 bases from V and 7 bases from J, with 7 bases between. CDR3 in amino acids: CASSYSIYQPQHF. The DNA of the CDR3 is TGTGCCAGCAGTTACTCGATTTACCAGCCCCAGCATTTT.

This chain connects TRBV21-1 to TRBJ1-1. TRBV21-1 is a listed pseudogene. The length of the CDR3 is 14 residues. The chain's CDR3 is CASSKFLKSAEAFF. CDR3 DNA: TGTGCCAGCAGCAAATTCCTAAAGTCTGCTGAAGCTTTCTTT.

CDR3 amino acids: CASSLVAGGQYEQYF. CDR3 bases: TGTGCCAGCAGCTTAGTCGCGGGAGGACAGTACGAGCAGTACTTC. This rearrangement joins TRBV13 to TRBJ2-7, with 8 bases identical to TRBD2. CDR1 is PRHDT and CDR2 is FYEKMQ in the germline V gene (reference sequence). The V and J ends lost 1 base and 4 bases, in that order; junction bases with no gene match: 6. The CDR3 totals 15 residues.

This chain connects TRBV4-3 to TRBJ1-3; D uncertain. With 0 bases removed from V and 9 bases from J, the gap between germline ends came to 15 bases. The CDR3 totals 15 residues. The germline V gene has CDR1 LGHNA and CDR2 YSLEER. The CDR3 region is CASSQDTDIGGTIYF. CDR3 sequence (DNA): TGCGCCAGCAGCCAAGATACAGATATCGGAGGCACCATATATTTT.

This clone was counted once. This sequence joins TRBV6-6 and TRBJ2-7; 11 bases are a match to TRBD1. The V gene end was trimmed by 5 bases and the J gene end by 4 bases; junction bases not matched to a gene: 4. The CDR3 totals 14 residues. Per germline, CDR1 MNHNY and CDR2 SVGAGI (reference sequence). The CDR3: CASSAGTGGYEQYF. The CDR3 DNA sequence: TGTGCCAGCAGTGCCGGGACAGGGGGTTACGAGCAGTACTTC.

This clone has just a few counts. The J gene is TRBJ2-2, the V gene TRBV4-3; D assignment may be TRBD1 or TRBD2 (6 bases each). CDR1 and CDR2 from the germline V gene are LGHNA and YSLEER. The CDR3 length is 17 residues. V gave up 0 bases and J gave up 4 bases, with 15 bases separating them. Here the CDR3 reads CASSQELGGAGTGELFF. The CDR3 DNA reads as TGCGCCAGCAGCCAAGAATTGGGGGGCGCGGGCACCGGGGAGCTGTTTTTT.

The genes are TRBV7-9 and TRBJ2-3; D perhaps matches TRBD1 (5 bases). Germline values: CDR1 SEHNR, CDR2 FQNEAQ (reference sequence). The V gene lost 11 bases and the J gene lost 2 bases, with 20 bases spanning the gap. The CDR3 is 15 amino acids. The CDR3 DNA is TGTGCCGGTCAAGGTCAGGGTACTACCACAGATACGCAGTATTTT. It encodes CAGQGQGTTTDTQYF.

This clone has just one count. Written as DNA, the CDR3 is TGTGCCAGCAGCGGCGCGACAGCCTGGGTTGGGGGCTACACCTTC. Residues: CASSGATAWVGGYTF. This chain joins TRBV21-1 and TRBJ1-2; the table assigns TRBD1, which was not confirmed against the DNA. TRBV21-1 is reported as a pseudogene. This CDR3 region has 15 residues.

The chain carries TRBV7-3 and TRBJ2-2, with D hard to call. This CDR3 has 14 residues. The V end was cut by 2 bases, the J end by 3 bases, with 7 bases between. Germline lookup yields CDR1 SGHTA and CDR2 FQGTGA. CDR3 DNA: TGTGCCAGCAGCTTATACCCACACACCGGGGAGCTGTTTTTT. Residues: CASSLYPHTGELFF.

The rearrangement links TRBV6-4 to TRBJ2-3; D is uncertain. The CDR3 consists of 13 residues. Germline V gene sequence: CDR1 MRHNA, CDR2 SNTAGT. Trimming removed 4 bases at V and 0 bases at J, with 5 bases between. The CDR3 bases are TGTGCCAGCAGTGGAGGTAGCACAGATACGCAGTATTTT. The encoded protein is CASSGGSTDTQYF.

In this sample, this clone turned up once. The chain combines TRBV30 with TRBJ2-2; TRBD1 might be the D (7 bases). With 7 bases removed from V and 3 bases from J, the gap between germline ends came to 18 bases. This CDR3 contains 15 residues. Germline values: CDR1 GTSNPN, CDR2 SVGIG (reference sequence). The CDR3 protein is CASIRGEGDTGELFF. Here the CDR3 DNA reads TGTGCCTCAATCAGGGGGGAAGGAGACACCGGGGAGCTGTTTTTT.

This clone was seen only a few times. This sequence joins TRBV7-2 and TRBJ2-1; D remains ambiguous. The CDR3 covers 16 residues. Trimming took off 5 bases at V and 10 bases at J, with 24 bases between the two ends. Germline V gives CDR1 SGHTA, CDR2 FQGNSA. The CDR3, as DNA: TGTGCCAGCAGCGCATCTGTCAGCTTCGAGGCCCTCGAGCAGTTCTTC. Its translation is CASSASVSFEALEQFF.

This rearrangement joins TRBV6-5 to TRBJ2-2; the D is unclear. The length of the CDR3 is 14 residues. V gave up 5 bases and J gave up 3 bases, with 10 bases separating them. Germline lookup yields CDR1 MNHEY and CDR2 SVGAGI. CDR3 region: CASSPRVDTGELFF. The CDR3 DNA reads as TGTGCCAGCAGTCCAAGGGTTGACACCGGGGAGCTGTTTTTT.

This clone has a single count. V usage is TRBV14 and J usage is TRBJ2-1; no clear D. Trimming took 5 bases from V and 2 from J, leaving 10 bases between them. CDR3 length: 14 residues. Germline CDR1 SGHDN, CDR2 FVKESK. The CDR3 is CASSAVGTYNEQFF. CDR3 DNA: TGTGCCAGCAGCGCCGTAGGGACCTACAATGAGCAGTTCTTC.

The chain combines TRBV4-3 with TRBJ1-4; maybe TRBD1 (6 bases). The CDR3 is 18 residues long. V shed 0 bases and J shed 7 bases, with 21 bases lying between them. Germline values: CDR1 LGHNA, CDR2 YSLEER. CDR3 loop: CASSQDRRTAGVGEKLFF. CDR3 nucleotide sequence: TGCGCCAGCAGCCAAGATCGGAGGACAGCAGGGGTCGGTGAAAAACTGTTTTTT.

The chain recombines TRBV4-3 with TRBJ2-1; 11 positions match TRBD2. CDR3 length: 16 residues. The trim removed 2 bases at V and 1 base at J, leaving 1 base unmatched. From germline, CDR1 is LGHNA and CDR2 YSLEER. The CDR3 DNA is TGCGCCAGCAGCCAAACTAGCGGGGGTTCCTACAATGAGCAGTTCTTC. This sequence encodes CASSQTSGGSYNEQFF.

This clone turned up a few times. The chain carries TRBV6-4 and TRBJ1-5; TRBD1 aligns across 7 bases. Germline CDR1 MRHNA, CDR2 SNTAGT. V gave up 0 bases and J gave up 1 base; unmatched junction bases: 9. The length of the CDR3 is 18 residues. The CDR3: CASSDSGTEGGSNQPQHF. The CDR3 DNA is TGTGCCAGCAGTGACTCGGGGACAGAGGGAGGGAGCAATCAGCCCCAGCATTTT.

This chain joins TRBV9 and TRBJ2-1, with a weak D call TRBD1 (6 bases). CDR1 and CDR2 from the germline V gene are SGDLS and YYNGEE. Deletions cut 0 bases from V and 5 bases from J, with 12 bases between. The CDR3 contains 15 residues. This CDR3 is CASSVGTALNNEQFF. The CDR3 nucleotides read TGTGCCAGCAGCGTAGGGACAGCTCTAAACAATGAGCAGTTCTTC.

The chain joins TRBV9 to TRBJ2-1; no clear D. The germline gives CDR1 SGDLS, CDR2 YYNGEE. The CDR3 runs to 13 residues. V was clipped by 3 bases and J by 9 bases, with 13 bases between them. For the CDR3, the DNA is TGTGCCAGCAGCGCCCACTTTGGGTGTGAGCAGTTCTTC. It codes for CASSAHFGCEQFF.

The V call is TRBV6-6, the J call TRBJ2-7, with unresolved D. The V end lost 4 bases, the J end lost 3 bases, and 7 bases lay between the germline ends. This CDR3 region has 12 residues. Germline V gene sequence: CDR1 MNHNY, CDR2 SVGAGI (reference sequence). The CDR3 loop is CASSSQDYEQYF. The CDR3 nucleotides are TGTGCCAGCAGTTCCCAGGACTACGAGCAGTACTTC.